Listed below are T cell receptor beta chains from one sample, sequenced in a study of cytomegalovirus exposure and HLA in healthy donors. TCRdb's table, derived via immunoSEQ multiplex PCR, lists solely in-frame clones and lacks some. In the table there are roughly 140,000 clones, roughly four fifths of which are singletons. Material: PBMCs. These receptors were collected from a man aged 40-55 years in good health and CMV-seropositive. CDR3s include the opening cysteine and the closing phenylalanine or tryptophan. A D gene is named only where the DNA matches it firmly.

V gene: TRBV16; D gene: NA; J gene: TRBJ2-6; CDR3 protein: CASSQGLSGANVLTF
V gene: TRBV7-2; D gene: TRBD1; J gene: TRBJ2-1; CDR3 protein: CASSPRRYRGREQFF
V gene: TRBV7-9; D gene: NA; J gene: TRBJ1-3; CDR3 protein: CASSLDVRTIYF
V gene: TRBV7-3; D gene: NA; J gene: TRBJ2-3; CDR3 protein: CASSERWRGTQYF
V gene: TRBV7-9; D gene: NA; J gene: TRBJ1-1; CDR3 protein: CASSLVEGWTTEAFF
V gene: TRBV7-3; D gene: TRBD2; J gene: TRBJ2-1; CDR3 protein: CASSPADGGLADINEQFF
V gene: TRBV7-9; D gene: TRBD1; J gene: TRBJ1-2; CDR3 protein: CASSSGQGYGYTF
V gene: TRBV19; D gene: TRBD1; J gene: TRBJ2-7; CDR3 protein: CASSGSGQGDYEQYF
V gene: TRBV5-4; D gene: TRBD2; J gene: TRBJ2-5; CDR3 protein: CASSPPLAGVRGETQYF
V gene: TRBV11-3; D gene: NA; J gene: TRBJ1-4; CDR3 protein: CARKDRSNEKLFF
V gene: TRBV9; D gene: NA; J gene: TRBJ1-5; CDR3 protein: CASSVGGEQPQHF
V gene: TRBV28; D gene: NA; J gene: TRBJ1-5; CDR3 protein: CASSFSGYQPQHF
V gene: TRBV30; D gene: NA; J gene: TRBJ2-3; CDR3 protein: CAWSARGRGSGDTQYF
V gene: TRBV28; D gene: NA; J gene: TRBJ2-3; CDR3 protein: CASSLGGGTDTQYF
V gene: TRBV4-2; D gene: TRBD1; J gene: TRBJ1-1; CDR3 protein: CASDPGGVNTEAFF
V gene: TRBV7-6; D gene: NA; J gene: TRBJ2-3; CDR3 protein: CASSLVAGRDTQYF
V gene: TRBV19; D gene: TRBD2; J gene: TRBJ2-1; CDR3 protein: CASSMGAFSGRPYNEQFF
V gene: TRBV4-3; D gene: TRBD1; J gene: TRBJ2-2; CDR3 protein: CASSQLAGQDTGELFF
V gene: TRBV2; D gene: TRBD1; J gene: TRBJ2-2; CDR3 protein: CASVSPGGNTGELFF
V gene: TRBV5-1; D gene: NA; J gene: TRBJ1-1; CDR3 protein: CASTPEGGGFNTEAFF
V gene: TRBV6-1; D gene: TRBD1; J gene: TRBJ1-1; CDR3 protein: CASTWGQANTEAFF
V gene: TRBV28; D gene: NA; J gene: TRBJ2-3; CDR3 protein: CASRPWGAGDSSTDTQYF
V gene: TRBV18; D gene: NA; J gene: TRBJ2-2; CDR3 protein: CASSPPKGERTGELFF
V gene: TRBV9; D gene: TRBD2; J gene: TRBJ2-7; CDR3 protein: CASSASGAGRLEQYF
V gene: TRBV5-4; D gene: NA; J gene: TRBJ2-7; CDR3 protein: CASSAGGKSSYEQYF
V gene: TRBV18; D gene: TRBD2; J gene: TRBJ2-7; CDR3 protein: CASSQPGRAYEQYF
V gene: TRBV7-2; D gene: TRBD1; J gene: TRBJ2-7; CDR3 protein: CASSPWAGGSYEQYF
V gene: TRBV4-2; D gene: NA; J gene: TRBJ2-1; CDR3 protein: CASSQDLFQRERQFF
V gene: TRBV5-1; D gene: NA; J gene: TRBJ2-3; CDR3 protein: CASSGTSTDTQYF
V gene: TRBV4-1; D gene: NA; J gene: TRBJ1-5; CDR3 protein: CASSLRQDSNQPQHF
V gene: TRBV19; D gene: TRBD1; J gene: TRBJ1-1; CDR3 protein: CASSIDATGGYTEAFF
V gene: TRBV19; D gene: TRBD1; J gene: TRBJ1-4; CDR3 protein: CASRYRGSSTNEKLFF
V gene: TRBV6-1; D gene: NA; J gene: TRBJ1-1; CDR3 protein: CASSGPAQGGTEAFF
V gene: TRBV30; D gene: NA; J gene: TRBJ1-5; CDR3 protein: CAWSTNSRAQPQHF
V gene: TRBV7-2; D gene: NA; J gene: TRBJ1-2; CDR3 protein: CASSLVSTDGYTF
V gene: TRBV5-1; D gene: TRBD2; J gene: TRBJ2-5; CDR3 protein: CASSSNAGGPETQYF
V gene: TRBV23-1; D gene: TRBD2; J gene: TRBJ2-7; CDR3 protein: CASSHFGTSGGAPTYEQYF
V gene: TRBV25-1; D gene: TRBD1; J gene: NA; CDR3 protein: CASHREGTGINEQYF
V gene: TRBV5-1; D gene: NA; J gene: TRBJ1-1; CDR3 protein: CASSVRVMNTEAFF
V gene: TRBV6-5; D gene: TRBD1; J gene: TRBJ1-2; CDR3 protein: CASSYSISTGNGYTF
V gene: TRBV7-2; D gene: NA; J gene: TRBJ2-5; CDR3 protein: CASSLPEGGYRETQYF
V gene: TRBV5-4; D gene: TRBD1; J gene: TRBJ1-4; CDR3 protein: CASSSRGQGEKLFF
V gene: TRBV30; D gene: NA; J gene: TRBJ1-2; CDR3 protein: CAWSLSGNGYTF
V gene: TRBV6-5; D gene: NA; J gene: TRBJ1-2; CDR3 protein: CASSYQGGYTF
V gene: TRBV6-6; D gene: TRBD2; J gene: TRBJ2-3; CDR3 protein: CASSYSSREVDTQYF
V gene: TRBV6-5; D gene: NA; J gene: TRBJ1-1; CDR3 protein: CASSRGGNTEAFF
V gene: TRBV27; D gene: TRBD1; J gene: TRBJ1-2; CDR3 protein: CASSLADRGYGYTF
V gene: TRBV27; D gene: NA; J gene: TRBJ1-5; CDR3 protein: CASRWTKASNQPQHF
V gene: TRBV5-1; D gene: TRBD2; J gene: TRBJ2-4; CDR3 protein: CASSAPGLAGMVQYF
V gene: TRBV10-1; D gene: NA; J gene: TRBJ1-5; CDR3 protein: CASSESGRGEGSNQPQHF
V gene: TRBV27; D gene: NA; J gene: TRBJ2-3; CDR3 protein: CASSFGQGGTDTQYF
V gene: TRBV9; D gene: TRBD1; J gene: TRBJ2-7; CDR3 protein: CASSGQGSYYEQYF
V gene: TRBV7-6; D gene: TRBD2; J gene: TRBJ2-5; CDR3 protein: CASSPSGRETQYF
V gene: TRBV6-1; D gene: TRBD1; J gene: TRBJ1-3; CDR3 protein: CASSWDRQGNTIYF
V gene: TRBV28; D gene: NA; J gene: TRBJ1-5; CDR3 protein: CASRGANQPQHF
V gene: TRBV6-6; D gene: NA; J gene: TRBJ2-3; CDR3 protein: CASSLSTDTQYF
V gene: TRBV28; D gene: NA; J gene: TRBJ2-5; CDR3 protein: CASSFKVGAGETQYF